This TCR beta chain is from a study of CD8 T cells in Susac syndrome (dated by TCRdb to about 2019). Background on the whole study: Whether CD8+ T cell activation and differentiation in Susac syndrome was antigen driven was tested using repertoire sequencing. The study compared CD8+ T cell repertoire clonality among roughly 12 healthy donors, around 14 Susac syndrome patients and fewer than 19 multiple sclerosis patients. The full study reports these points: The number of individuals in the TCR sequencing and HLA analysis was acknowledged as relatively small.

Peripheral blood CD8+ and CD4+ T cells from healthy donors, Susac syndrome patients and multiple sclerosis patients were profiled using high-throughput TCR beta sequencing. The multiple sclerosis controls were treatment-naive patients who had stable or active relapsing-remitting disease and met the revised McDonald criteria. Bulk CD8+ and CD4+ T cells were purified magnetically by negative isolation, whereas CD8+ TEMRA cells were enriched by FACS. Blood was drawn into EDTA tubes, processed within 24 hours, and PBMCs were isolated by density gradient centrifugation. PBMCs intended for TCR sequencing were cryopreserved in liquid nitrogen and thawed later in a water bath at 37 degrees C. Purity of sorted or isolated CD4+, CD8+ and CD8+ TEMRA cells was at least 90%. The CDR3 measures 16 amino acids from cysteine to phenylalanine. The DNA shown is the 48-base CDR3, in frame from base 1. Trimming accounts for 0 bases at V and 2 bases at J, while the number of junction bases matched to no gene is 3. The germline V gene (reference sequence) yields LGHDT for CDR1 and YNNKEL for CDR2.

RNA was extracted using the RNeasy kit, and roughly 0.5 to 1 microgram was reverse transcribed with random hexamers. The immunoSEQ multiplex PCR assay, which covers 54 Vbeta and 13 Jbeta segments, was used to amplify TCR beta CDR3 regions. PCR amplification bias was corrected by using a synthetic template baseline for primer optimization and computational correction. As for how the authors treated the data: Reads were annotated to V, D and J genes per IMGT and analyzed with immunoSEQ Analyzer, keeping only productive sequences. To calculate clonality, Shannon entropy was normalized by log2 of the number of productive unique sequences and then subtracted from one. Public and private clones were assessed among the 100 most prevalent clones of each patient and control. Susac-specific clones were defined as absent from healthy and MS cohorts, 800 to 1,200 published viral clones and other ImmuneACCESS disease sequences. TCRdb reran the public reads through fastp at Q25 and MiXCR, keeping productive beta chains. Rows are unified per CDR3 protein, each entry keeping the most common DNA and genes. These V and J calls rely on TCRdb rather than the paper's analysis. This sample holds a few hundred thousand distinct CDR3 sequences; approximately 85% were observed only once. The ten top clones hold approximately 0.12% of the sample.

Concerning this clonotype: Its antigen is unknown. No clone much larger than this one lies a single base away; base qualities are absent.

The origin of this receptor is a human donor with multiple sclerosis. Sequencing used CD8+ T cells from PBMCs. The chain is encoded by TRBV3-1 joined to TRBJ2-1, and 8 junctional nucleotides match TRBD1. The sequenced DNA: TGTGCCAGCAGCCAAGAGGACAGGGAGCCCTACAATGAGCAGTTCTTC. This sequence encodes CASSQEDREPYNEQFF.